Below are 19 T cell receptor beta chains sequenced from a single sample in a study of T cells in Graves' hyperthyroidism and ophthalmopathy. TCR beta CDR3 regions were amplified from RNA. Using the HTBI primer set, a first-round RT-PCR was run on the TCR CDR3. TCRdb fed the multiplex PCR reads into MiXCR, producing one record per CDR3 protein. The table lists 600,000 to 750,000 distinct CDR3 sequences, around 16% of them singletons. The sample was blood. Receptors originate from a man aged 50 to 60 with Graves' hyperthyroidism.

This chain connects TRBV14 to TRBJ2-1, with D uncertain. V was cut by 7 bases and J by 6 bases, with 16 bases left in between. The CDR3 loop spans 14 amino acids. Germline V lookup: CDR1 SGHDN, CDR2 FVKESK. In nucleotides, the CDR3 is TGTGCCAGCAAACTCGCCCATCCCGTCAATGAGCAGTTCTTC. Residues: CASKLAHPVNEQFF.

This sequence joins TRBV7-2 and TRBJ2-7; no reliable D call. Deletions cut 5 bases from V and 4 bases from J, with 12 bases between. Looked up from germline, CDR1 is SGHTA and CDR2 is FQGNSA. The CDR3 consists of 13 residues. The CDR3 DNA reads as TGTGCCAGCAGCATTCCCTTCGTTTACGAGCAGTACTTC. Encoded protein: CASSIPFVYEQYF.

In its sample, this clonotype was seen many times. The chain carries TRBV28 and TRBJ2-3; TRBD2 agrees at 13 bases. With V trimmed by 5 bases and J by 3 bases, 8 bases remained unmatched. There are 17 residues in the CDR3. CDR1 is MDHEN and CDR2 is SYDVKM in the germline V gene. The CDR3 protein is CASSALGLAGSTDTQYF. CDR3 DNA: TGTGCCAGCAGTGCCCTGGGACTAGCGGGAAGTACAGATACGCAGTATTTT. Looking up the rest from reference TRBV28 and TRBJ2-3 gives the full variable domain: DVKVTQSSRYLVKRTGEKVFLECVQDMDHENMFWYRQDPGLGLRLIYFSYDVKMKEKGDIPEGYSVSREKKERFSLILESASTNQTSMYLCASSALGLAGSTDTQYFGPGTRLTVL.

The gene calls are TRBV29-1 and TRBJ1-1, with D unclear. This CDR3 is 15 amino acids long. CDR1 and CDR2 (germline): SQVTM, ANQGSEA. Trimming stripped 2 bases from V and 2 bases from J, with 15 bases between. The CDR3 DNA follows: TGCAGCGTTGAAAGACCCCCCACTCTTAACACTGAAGCTTTCTTT. This sequence encodes CSVERPPTLNTEAFF.

This clonotype was observed at least ten times. The chain links TRBV7-9 to TRBJ2-7, with D possibly being TRBD1 (5 bases). There are 14 residues in the CDR3. The V and J ends lost 0 bases and 2 bases respectively, with 8 bases between them. Germline V CDR1 and CDR2: SEHNR, FQNEAQ (reference sequence). The CDR3 coding sequence is TGTGCCAGCAGCTTAGCACAGGAAGCCTACGAGCAGTACTTC. This encodes CASSLAQEAYEQYF.

This clonotype has more than one count but fewer than ten. The chain recombines TRBV20-1 with TRBJ2-7; 10 nucleotides align to TRBD2. The CDR3 totals 13 residues. Trimming cost V 6 bases and J 3 bases; bases outside gene matches: 5. The germline V gene encodes CDR1 DFQATT and CDR2 SNEGSKA (reference sequence). Written as DNA, the CDR3 is TGCAGTGCCGGGACTAGCGCGGACTACGAGCAGTACTTC. Translating it yields CSAGTSADYEQYF.

This clonotype was counted many times. The rearrangement uses TRBV7-6 and TRBJ1-1; the match to TRBD1 covers 8 bases. CDR1 is SGHVS, CDR2 FNYEAQ, per germline. After removal of 5 bases from V and 2 bases from J, the junction contained 4 bases not matched to a gene. The CDR3 spans 14 residues. As DNA, the CDR3 is TGTGCCAGCAGCCAGGACAGGGTCAACACTGAAGCTTTCTTT. Its protein is CASSQDRVNTEAFF.

Ten or more counts support this clonotype. The chain carries TRBV6-1 and TRBJ1-2; no reliable D call. Per the germline V gene, CDR1 is MNHNS and CDR2 is SASEGT. The CDR3 runs 14 residues. V gave up 3 bases and J gave up 0 bases, with 8 bases separating them. CDR3 sequence: CASSDRSANYGYTF. The CDR3, as DNA: TGTGCCAGCAGTGACCGGTCAGCTAACTATGGCTACACCTTC.

The chain is built from TRBV7-2 and TRBJ1-6; D perhaps matches TRBD1 (5 bases). CDR3 length equals 13 residues. Germline lookup yields CDR1 SGHTA and CDR2 FQGNSA. V lost 6 bases to trimming and J lost 10 bases, with 13 bases between them. This CDR3 reads CASRPGGNSPLHF. CDR3 bases: TGTGCCAGCAGGCCGGGGGGGAACTCACCCCTCCACTTT.

Ten or more counts support this clonotype. The V and J genes are TRBV29-1 and TRBJ1-1; TRBD1 agrees at 12 bases. The CDR3 runs 19 residues. Germline V gene lookup returns CDR1 SQVTM and CDR2 ANQGSEA. V shed 4 bases, J shed 5 bases, and the junction held 20 bases outside the gene matches. In DNA form, the CDR3 reads TGCAGCGTTGGCCATATGGGACAGGGGGCTGGTCTGAGGAGAACTGAAGCTTTCTTT. Protein product: CSVGHMGQGAGLRRTEAFF.

The genes are TRBV2 and TRBJ2-5; TRBD2 aligns across 7 bases. CDR3 length: 12 residues. The V and J ends lost 6 bases and 5 bases, in that order; junction bases with no gene match: 3. CDR1 and CDR2 (germline): SNHLY, FYNNEI. The CDR3 nucleotides are TGTGCCAGCAGCGGACTAGATGAGACCCAGTACTTC. Encoded protein: CASSGLDETQYF.

This clonotype was seen more than once but under ten times. This chain joins TRBV15 and TRBJ2-1; D gene unclear. V gave up 0 bases and J gave up 3 bases, with 9 bases separating them. CDR1 is LNHNV and CDR2 is YYDKDF in the germline V gene (reference sequence). This CDR3 contains 15 residues. The CDR3, as DNA: TGTGCCACCAGCAGAGATAAAGACAACTACAATGAGCAGTTCTTC. Translated: CATSRDKDNYNEQFF.

This clonotype was detected many times. The rearrangement links TRBV2 to TRBJ2-3; tentatively, D is TRBD2 (7 bases). The V end lost 1 base, the J end lost 2 bases, and 13 bases lay between the germline ends. The CDR3 length is 16 residues. Germline V gene data show CDR1 as SNHLY and CDR2 as FYNNEI. CDR3 bases: TGTGCCAGCAGTGAAGAAGGGGGGGCACTCACAGATACGCAGTATTTT. Its protein product is CASSEEGGALTDTQYF.

V gene TRBV6-2 or TRBV6-3 combines with J gene TRBJ2-7, with TRBD1 identical over 8 bases. The CDR3 contains 14 residues. The germline CDR1 and CDR2 sequences are MNHEY and SVGEGT. V trimming: 7 bases; J trimming: 0 bases; junction bases outside the gene matches: 5. Written as DNA, the CDR3 is TGTGCCAGCAACCCGGGACAGGCCTCCTACGAGCAGTACTTC. This gives the protein CASNPGQASYEQYF.

There are many counts of this clonotype. The chain recombines TRBV6-1 with TRBJ2-1; D ambiguous. Germline CDR1 and CDR2: MNHNS and SASEGT. The CDR3 loop spans 16 amino acids. Trimming removed 5 bases from V and 0 bases from J, with 14 bases in between. The CDR3 DNA sequence: TGTGCCAGCAGTTACGGGCAGGCAAGCTCCTACAATGAGCAGTTCTTC. It codes for CASSYGQASSYNEQFF.

This clonotype was found a few times. The chain couples TRBV5-1 to TRBJ2-7, with TRBD1 as a possible D gene (6 bases). CDR1 is SGHRS, CDR2 YFSETQ, per germline. V gave up 0 bases and J gave up 2 bases, with 12 bases separating them. The CDR3 sequence is 15 residues long. The CDR3 coding sequence is TGCGCCAGCAGCTTGGAATCACGACAGGCCTACGAGCAGTACTTC. This sequence encodes CASSLESRQAYEQYF.

The table lists this clonotype with a few counts. The chain couples TRBV3-1 to TRBJ2-2, with 12 bases aligning to TRBD2. J lost 4 bases, V lost 4 bases, and 4 bases had no gene match. The CDR3 loop spans 16 amino acids. Germline lookup yields CDR1 LGHDT and CDR2 YNNKEL (reference sequence). CDR3 residues: CASSPGLAGSTGELFF. CDR3 in DNA: TGTGCCAGCAGCCCTGGACTAGCGGGATCCACCGGGGAGCTGTTTTTT.

This clonotype was counted a few times. The chain recombines TRBV20-1 with TRBJ2-2, with D maybe TRBD2 (6 bases). Germline lookup yields CDR1 DFQATT and CDR2 SNEGSKA (reference sequence). The CDR3 totals 14 residues. V lost 5 bases to trimming and J lost 3 bases, with 13 bases between them. DNA of the CDR3: TGCAGTGCTGGCGAGGGAGGATACACCGGGGAGCTGTTTTTT. Its protein product is CSAGEGGYTGELFF.

This clonotype was detected many times. This rearrangement joins TRBV28 to TRBJ1-1; D may be TRBD1 (5 bases). The CDR3 runs to 13 residues. V dropped 7 bases and J dropped 4 bases, with 13 bases sitting between them. Per the germline V gene, CDR1 is MDHEN and CDR2 is SYDVKM. CDR3 coding DNA: TGTGCCAGCACAGACAGTTTCTCCACTGAAGCTTTCTTT. This sequence encodes CASTDSFSTEAFF. Complete variable domain (other parts from reference TRBV28 and TRBJ1-1): DVKVTQSSRYLVKRTGEKVFLECVQDMDHENMFWYRQDPGLGLRLIYFSYDVKMKEKGDIPEGYSVSREKKERFSLILESASTNQTSMYLCASTDSFSTEAFFGQGTRLTVV.